These 13 T cell receptor beta chains originate from one sample sequenced in a study of regulatory T cells in long-lasting Graves disease. Time point: newly diagnosed GD, antithyroid drugs for less than 3 months. Preparation of the TCR library used RNA extracted from PBMCs. Building of the TCR beta libraries involved iRepertoire HTBI primers and Arm-PCR of CDR3 regions. In TCRdb, the multiplex PCR reads were re-called with MiXCR into one record per CDR3 protein. Of 500,000 or so distinct CDR3 sequences listed, around 15% are singletons. This sample also belongs to another study, concerning T cells in Graves' hyperthyroidism and ophthalmopathy.

This sample comprised peripheral blood mononuclear cells (PBMCs), obtained at new diagnosis, from a patient treated with antithyroid drugs. Source of these receptors: a man aged 40-49 years with Graves disease.

The J gene is TRBJ1-2, the V gene TRBV18; TRBD1 might be the D (6 bases). Trimming pared 2 bases from V and 6 bases from J, leaving 22 bases between. The length of the CDR3 is 17 residues. Per the germline V gene, CDR1 is KGHSH and CDR2 is LQKENI. Here the CDR3 reads CASSPYPTKPGGNGYTF. Written as DNA, the CDR3 is TGTGCCAGCTCACCATATCCGACGAAGCCGGGGGGCAATGGCTACACCTTC.

Many counts were recorded for this clonotype. CDR3 residues: CASSLTWTDSNQPQHF. Here the CDR3 DNA reads TGTGCCAGCAGTCTAACCTGGACAGATAGCAATCAGCCCCAGCATTTT. The chain combines TRBV28 with TRBJ1-5, with D perhaps TRBD1 (6 bases). Germline CDR1 and CDR2: MDHEN and SYDVKM. V was clipped by 5 bases and J by 0 bases, with 14 bases between them. The CDR3 totals 16 residues.

In its sample, this clonotype was seen many times. It may be a read error: a sequence one base away is much more abundant. The CDR3, as DNA: TGTGCCAGCTCACCAATACCAACTCAAGAGACCCAGTACTTC. Translated: CASSPIPTQETQYF. This sequence joins TRBV18 and TRBJ2-5; D unresolved. Germline V gives CDR1 KGHSH, CDR2 LQKENI. The CDR3 covers 14 residues. Trimming removed 2 bases from V and 2 bases from J, with 9 bases in between.

This clonotype was seen a handful of times. The rearrangement joins TRBV27 to TRBJ2-5, with D possibly called TRBD1 or TRBD2 (5 bases each). Germline-derived CDR1 and CDR2 are MNHEY and SMNVEV (reference sequence). CDR3 size: 14 residues. V was clipped by 5 bases and J by 2 bases, with 12 bases between them. As DNA, the CDR3 is TGTGCCAGCAGTCCCCGGGGCAGTCAAGAGACCCAGTACTTC. Its protein product is CASSPRGSQETQYF.

The rearrangement links TRBV5-4 to TRBJ2-7; D gene ambiguous. Germline lookup yields CDR1 SGHNT and CDR2 YYREEE (reference sequence). The CDR3 is made up of 12 amino acids. V dropped 4 bases and J dropped 3 bases, with 8 bases sitting between them. The CDR3 spells CASSVDNYEQYF. CDR3 DNA sequence: TGTGCCAGCAGCGTCGACAACTACGAGCAGTACTTC.

This clonotype showed up many times. V and J are TRBV5-1 and TRBJ2-1; TRBD2 aligns across 10 bases. The V and J ends lost 6 bases and 4 bases, in that order; junction bases with no gene match: 4. The CDR3 loop spans 14 amino acids. Per germline, CDR1 SGHRS and CDR2 YFSETQ. The CDR3 region is CASNLAGAYNEQFF. DNA of the CDR3: TGCGCCAGCAACCTAGCGGGAGCTTACAATGAGCAGTTCTTC.

Comments on this clonotype: A much larger clone is a single base away; this may be a read error. The CDR3 DNA reads TGTGCCAGCAGCGCAGGACAGGGTGAAGCTTTCTTT. Its protein is CASSAGQGEAFF. The chain uses TRBV13 and TRBJ1-1, with 8 nucleotides matching TRBD1. V gave up 5 bases and J gave up 7 bases; unmatched junction bases: 3. Germline lookup yields CDR1 PRHDT and CDR2 FYEKMQ (reference sequence). The CDR3 is made up of 12 amino acids.

This rearrangement joins TRBV30 to TRBJ2-3, with a weak D call TRBD1 (5 bases). CDR1 and CDR2 (germline): GTSNPN, SVGIG (reference sequence). The CDR3 consists of 14 residues. V was pared by 1 base and J by 0 bases, with 8 bases between. The CDR3 loop reads CAWSEGMSTDTQYF. The CDR3 coding sequence is TGTGCCTGGAGTGAGGGGATGAGCACAGATACGCAGTATTTT.

This clonotype has at least ten counts. This sequence joins TRBV28 and TRBJ2-7, with D maybe TRBD1 (5 bases). The CDR3 loop spans 15 amino acids. V lost 4 bases and J lost 2, with 15 bases in between. Per the germline V gene, CDR1 is MDHEN and CDR2 is SYDVKM. DNA of the CDR3: TGTGCCAGCAGTTCCCCCGGCAGGGCCACCTACGAGCAGTACTTC. Translated, it gives CASSSPGRATYEQYF.

This clonotype was seen a single time. At one end the junction does not follow the germline gene, possibly because of a read error. The rearrangement joins TRBV18 to TRBJ2-2; tentative D call: TRBD2 (5 bases). The germline CDR1 and CDR2 sequences are KGHSH and LQKENI. This CDR3 has 13 residues. The CDR3 reads CASSPPVVGELVF. The DNA of the CDR3 is TGTGCCAGCTCACCACCGGTTGTCGGGGAGCTGGTTTTT.

In its sample, this clonotype was seen many times. The genes are TRBV11-3 and TRBJ2-1; D perhaps matches TRBD1 (5 bases). The V and J ends lost 5 bases and 0 bases respectively, with 8 bases between them. The CDR3 runs to 14 residues. CDR1 is SGHNT and CDR2 is YENEEA in the germline V gene. CDR3 nucleotide sequence: TGTGCCAGCAGCCGACAGAGCTCCTACAATGAGCAGTTCTTC. As protein: CASSRQSSYNEQFF. Full variable domain (rest looked up from reference TRBV11-3 and TRBJ2-1): EAGVVQSPRYKIIEKKQPVAFWCNPISGHNTLYWYLQNLGQGPELLIRYENEEAVDDSQLPKDRFSAERLKGVDSTLKIQPAELGDSAVYLCASSRQSSYNEQFFGPGTRLTVL.

This clonotype was counted a few times. This rearrangement joins TRBV6-1 to TRBJ1-3; D is uncertain. Germline lookup yields CDR1 MNHNS and CDR2 SASEGT. V gave up 6 bases and J gave up 4 bases, with 7 bases separating them. This CDR3 is built from 12 residues. The CDR3 bases are TGTGCCAGCAGCGAAATCGGAAACACCATATATTTT. The encoded protein is CASSEIGNTIYF.

This clonotype was seen ten or more times. CDR3 sequence (DNA): TGTGCCAGCAGCTTTAGCGTGTCCGGGGAGCTGTTTTTT. Translation gives CASSFSVSGELFF. The J gene is TRBJ2-2, the V gene TRBV7-2, with D possibly TRBD2 on 5 matching bases. This CDR3 has 13 residues. Trimming shortened V by 3 bases and J by 6 bases, and 8 bases separated the two germline ends. Germline-derived CDR1 and CDR2 are SGHTA and FQGNSA.